The 31 T cell receptor beta chains given below trace back to one sample, sequenced in a study of T cell responses to AZD1222 COVID-19 vaccine. Assay: immunoSEQ multiplex PCR; the TCRdb copy retains only in-frame clones and omits some. The table includes 130,000 to 150,000 clones, about 81% detected once. Specimen: peripheral blood, collected on day 0 of MenACWY control vaccination. The receptors here all came from an adult in good health.

This chain links TRBV5-4 with TRBJ2-7; 7 bases match TRBD2. The V segment lost 6 bases and the J segment 5 bases; nucleotides outside the gene matches: 14. The CDR3 totals 15 residues. Germline lookup yields CDR1 SGHNT and CDR2 YYREEE (reference sequence). The CDR3 bases are TGTGCCAGCACTTACTCCGGGGGGAGTCAGCACGAGCAGTACTTC. Translated, it gives CASTYSGGSQHEQYF. Filled out from reference TRBV5-4 and TRBJ2-7, the complete variable domain reads ETGVTQSPTHLIKTRGQQVTLRCSSQSGHNTVSWYQQALGQGPQFIFQYYREEENGRGNFPPRFSGLQFPNYSSELNVNALELDDSALYLCASTYSGGSQHEQYFGPGTRLTVT.

About this clone itself: Other DNA sequences from this sample encode an identical CDR3 as well. This rearrangement joins TRBV27 to TRBJ1-5; 7 bases map to TRBD1. J was trimmed by 7 bases and V by 0 bases; bases with no gene match: 3. The CDR3 sequence is 14 residues long. The germline gives CDR1 MNHEY, CDR2 SMNVEV (reference sequence). The CDR3 sequence is CASSLSVQGQPQHF. CDR3 bases: TGTGCCAGCAGTTTATCAGTACAGGGGCAGCCCCAGCATTTT.

The rearrangement links TRBV7-8 to TRBJ2-7, with D perhaps given as TRBD1 or TRBD2 (5 bases each). Germline V gene sequence: CDR1 SGHVS, CDR2 FQNEAQ. V gave up 7 bases and J gave up 1 base, with 17 bases separating them. CDR3 size: 15 residues. CDR3 sequence: CASTGAPSASYEQYV. Here the CDR3 DNA reads TGTGCCAGCACCGGGGCCCCGTCTGCTTCCTACGAGCAGTACGTC.

The chain is built from TRBV3-1 (or the pseudogene TRBV3-2) and TRBJ1-6, with D uncertain. Trimming took off 0 bases at V and 6 bases at J, with 15 bases between the two ends. The CDR3 sequence is 17 residues long. Germline lookup yields CDR1 LGHDT and CDR2 YNNKEL (reference sequence). The DNA for the CDR3 is TGTGCCAGCAGCCAAGATCCCAGAGCACGGGGTAATTCACCCCTCCACTTT. Protein product: CASSQDPRARGNSPLHF.

This rearrangement joins TRBV5-1 to TRBJ2-2, with D perhaps given as TRBD1 or TRBD2 (5 bases each). Per the germline V gene, CDR1 is SGHRS and CDR2 is YFSETQ. V gave up 4 bases and J gave up 8 bases, with 21 bases separating them. The CDR3 consists of 16 residues. In nucleotides, the CDR3 is TGCGCCAGCAGCCCAGGGAGAGGGGAGAACTTTGGGGAGCTGTTTTTT. Residues: CASSPGRGENFGELFF.

V is TRBV5-4 and J is TRBJ1-2, with TRBD1 as a possible D gene (6 bases). Germline V lookup: CDR1 SGHNT, CDR2 YYREEE (reference sequence). The V end was cut by 0 bases, the J end by 8 bases, with 17 bases between. The CDR3 length is 15 residues. For the CDR3, the DNA is TGTGCCAGCAGCTTGGGAATGGGGGGCCCTATGGGCTACACCTTC. Translated, it gives CASSLGMGGPMGYTF.

This clone occurred once. The chain recombines TRBV28 with TRBJ1-1; perhaps TRBD1 as D (5 bases). The CDR3 is 15 residues long. The V gene's germline CDR1 is MDHEN and CDR2 SYDVKM. V lost 4 bases to trimming and J lost 4 bases, with 16 bases between them. CDR3 protein: CASSSPQRGGTEAFF. The CDR3 DNA is TGTGCCAGCAGTTCCCCTCAACGGGGGGGCACTGAAGCTTTCTTT.

This clone was seen just once. The chain employs TRBV5-4 and TRBJ2-3, with 12 bases that match TRBD2. Trimming at V came to 2 bases and at J to 6 bases, leaving 4 bases not matched to a gene. This CDR3 region has 15 residues. Germline V gene sequence: CDR1 SGHNT, CDR2 YYREEE (reference sequence). Written as DNA, the CDR3 is TGTGCCAGCAGCTTTACTAGCGGGGGGATGGATACGCAGTATTTT. Translating it yields CASSFTSGGMDTQYF.

The V and J genes are TRBV28 and TRBJ1-4; TRBD1 might be the D (5 bases). The CDR3 has 16 residues. Trimming shortened V by 6 bases and J by 8 bases, and 22 bases separated the two germline ends. The germline gives CDR1 MDHEN, CDR2 SYDVKM. CDR3 protein: CASSSPLGGGEEKLFF. The CDR3 DNA follows: TGTGCCAGCAGCTCCCCCCTGGGTGGGGGGGAAGAAAAACTGTTTTTT.

The CDR3 region has the DNA TGTGCCAGCTCACTCCCCACCCATACAGGGGCCCATGGCTACACCTTC. Translating gives CASSLPTHTGAHGYTF. This chain connects TRBV18 to TRBJ1-2; 7 bases fit TRBD1. The germline gives CDR1 KGHSH, CDR2 LQKENI. The J segment lost 6 bases and the V segment lost 4 bases, leaving 14 bases of the junction unmatched. There are 16 residues in the CDR3.

The chain employs TRBV6-5 and TRBJ2-1, with D perhaps TRBD2 (5 bases). In germline, CDR1 is MNHEY, CDR2 SVGAGI. Trimming took off 7 bases at V and 0 bases at J, with 13 bases between the two ends. CDR3 size: 15 residues. The CDR3 here is CASMERPSSYNEQFF. CDR3 in DNA: TGTGCCAGCATGGAGCGGCCAAGCTCCTACAATGAGCAGTTCTTC.

In its sample, this clone was seen a few times. V gene TRBV3-1 (or the pseudogene TRBV3-2) combines with J gene TRBJ1-5, with D tentatively TRBD1 (6 bases). V was clipped by 0 bases and J by 7 bases, with 10 bases between them. CDR3 length: 14 residues. The germline V gene encodes CDR1 LGHDT and CDR2 YNNKEL (reference sequence). The CDR3 here is CASSQDRGGQPQHF. DNA of the CDR3: TGTGCCAGCAGCCAAGACAGGGGTGGGCAGCCCCAGCATTTT.

J is TRBJ1-1 and V is TRBV4-1; possible D gene TRBD1, 5 bases. There are 11 residues in the CDR3. The germline V and J ends were trimmed by 5 bases and 7 bases, with 8 bases remaining between them. CDR1 MGHRA and CDR2 YSYEKL come from the germline V gene. The CDR3 spells CASSYQGEAFF. DNA for the CDR3: TGCGCCAGCAGCTACCAGGGTGAAGCTTTCTTT.

V and J are TRBV7-2 and TRBJ1-1; no reliable D call. Germline CDR1 and CDR2: SGHTA and FQGNSA. The CDR3 runs 14 residues. V was shortened by 2 bases and J by 4 bases, with 11 bases between the two germline ends. Here the CDR3 reads CASSLYNGITEAFF. CDR3 DNA sequence: TGTGCCAGCAGCTTATATAATGGGATCACTGAAGCTTTCTTT.

This chain uses TRBV6-5 with TRBJ1-1; tentatively, D is TRBD1 (6 bases). Trimming took 7 bases from V and 7 from J, leaving 13 bases between them. Germline-derived CDR1 and CDR2 are MNHEY and SVGAGI. The CDR3 runs to 12 residues. The CDR3 DNA reads as TGTGCCAGCACCTCGGGACAACGTGAAGCTTTCTTT. Translation gives CASTSGQREAFF.

This chain joins TRBV28 and TRBJ1-2, with D maybe TRBD1 (5 bases). Deletions cut 6 bases from V and 2 bases from J, with 19 bases between. Germline V gene lookup returns CDR1 MDHEN and CDR2 SYDVKM. This CDR3 is 16 amino acids long. The CDR3 here is CASSTHPGRVNYGYTF. Written as DNA, the CDR3 is TGTGCCAGCAGCACCCACCCAGGGCGGGTAAACTATGGCTACACCTTC.

V is TRBV5-1 and J is TRBJ1-1, with D unresolved. Germline-derived CDR1 and CDR2 are SGHRS and YFSETQ. The V and J ends lost 0 bases and 0 bases respectively, with 9 bases between them. This CDR3 spans 15 amino acids. CDR3 DNA: TGCGCCAGCAGCTTGGCCCGGCCATTGAACACTGAAGCTTTCTTT. Protein product: CASSLARPLNTEAFF.

This rearrangement joins TRBV5-5 to TRBJ2-3; perhaps TRBD2 as D (6 bases). Trimming left V 5 bases short and J 6 bases short, with 19 bases between. CDR1 and CDR2 from the germline V gene are SGHKS and YYEKEE (reference sequence). The CDR3 contains 15 residues. The DNA for the CDR3 is TGTGCCAGCAGTACCATAGGAGGGAGCGTCGATACGCAGTATTTT. Translation: CASSTIGGSVDTQYF.

The V and J genes are TRBV28 and TRBJ2-5; TRBD2 matches at 12 bases. After removal of 6 bases from V and 5 bases from J, the junction contained 4 bases not matched to a gene. Germline values: CDR1 MDHEN, CDR2 SYDVKM. CDR3 length: 14 residues. This CDR3 is CASSRTSGVETQYF. In DNA form, the CDR3 reads TGTGCCAGCAGCCGGACTAGCGGGGTGGAGACCCAGTACTTC. Complete variable domain (other parts from reference TRBV28 and TRBJ2-5): DVKVTQSSRYLVKRTGEKVFLECVQDMDHENMFWYRQDPGLGLRLIYFSYDVKMKEKGDIPEGYSVSREKKERFSLILESASTNQTSMYLCASSRTSGVETQYFGPGTRLLVL.

The J gene is TRBJ1-2, the V gene TRBV6-5; D is undetermined. The V and J ends lost 0 bases and 0 bases respectively, with 8 bases between them. The germline V gene has CDR1 MNHEY and CDR2 SVGAGI. This CDR3 is built from 15 residues. The CDR3: CASSYSAGTNYGYTF. DNA of the CDR3: TGTGCCAGCAGTTACTCGGCCGGAACTAACTATGGCTACACCTTC.

This chain links TRBV5-4 with TRBJ1-2; 7 positions agree with TRBD1. V trimming: 5 bases; J trimming: 4 bases; junction bases outside the gene matches: 5. The CDR3 spans 13 residues. The germline V gene has CDR1 SGHNT and CDR2 YYREEE (reference sequence). Here the CDR3 DNA reads TGTGCCAGCAGTTCACAGGGGAGCTATGGCTACACCTTC. The encoded protein is CASSSQGSYGYTF.

This clone came up once. The J gene is TRBJ1-5, the V gene TRBV18; D not resolved. The CDR3 totals 14 residues. Germline CDR1 and CDR2: KGHSH and LQKENI. The ends were cut back, 3 bases at V and 2 bases at J, with 8 bases in the middle. CDR3 sequence: CASSPSQRNQPQHF. The CDR3 region has the DNA TGTGCCAGCTCACCGTCACAGCGCAATCAGCCCCAGCATTTT.

The V and J genes are TRBV7-2 and TRBJ1-4; D not resolved. The germline V and J ends were trimmed by 3 bases and 1 base, with 9 bases remaining between them. Looked up from germline, CDR1 is SGHTA and CDR2 is FQGNSA. CDR3 length equals 15 residues. DNA of the CDR3: TGTGCCAGCAGCTTTACCCCTTTAACTAATGAAAAACTGTTTTTT. Amino acid sequence: CASSFTPLTNEKLFF.

V gene TRBV4-1 combines with J gene TRBJ2-2; 11 bases align to TRBD1. This CDR3 region has 16 residues. CDR1 is MGHRA and CDR2 is YSYEKL in the germline V gene. J was trimmed by 5 bases and V by 5 bases; bases with no gene match: 7. The CDR3 sequence: CASSLGQGAPTGELFF. The CDR3 bases are TGCGCCAGCAGCTTAGGACAGGGGGCGCCGACCGGGGAGCTGTTTTTT.

J is TRBJ1-2 and V is TRBV5-1, with TRBD1 matching 7 bases. Per germline, CDR1 SGHRS and CDR2 YFSETQ. CDR3 length equals 14 residues. The V and J ends lost 4 bases and 5 bases, in that order; junction bases with no gene match: 8. CDR3 amino acids: CASSRGGDRYGYTF. CDR3 DNA: TGCGCCAGCAGCCGCGGGGGGGACAGATATGGCTACACCTTC. The variable domain in full, completed from reference TRBV5-1 and TRBJ1-2, reads KAGVTQTPRYLIKTRGQQVTLSCSPISGHRSVSWYQQTPGQGLQFLFEYFSETQRNKGNFPGRFSGRQFSNSRSEMNVSTLELGDSALYLCASSRGGDRYGYTFGSGTRLTVV.

This chain uses TRBV20-1 with TRBJ1-1; the D is unclear. Trimming left V 5 bases short and J 5 bases short, with 9 bases between. The V gene's germline CDR1 is DFQATT and CDR2 SNEGSKA (reference sequence). The CDR3 runs to 11 residues. The CDR3 nucleotides read TGCAGTGCTCCGGGTATGACTGAAGCTTTCTTT. Translation gives CSAPGMTEAFF.

V is TRBV30 and J is TRBJ1-1; possibly TRBD1 for D (6 bases). The CDR3 is 13 residues long. Germline V gene sequence: CDR1 GTSNPN, CDR2 SVGIG (reference sequence). V was clipped by 4 bases and J by 7 bases, with 16 bases between them. The CDR3 reads CAWIPPGQSEAFF. The CDR3 bases are TGTGCCTGGATTCCCCCCGGACAGAGTGAAGCTTTCTTT.

CDR3 nucleotides: TGTGCCAGTAAAGTGTCTGGGGGCTATGGCTACACCTTC. It translates to CASKVSGGYGYTF. V gene TRBV19 combines with J gene TRBJ1-2, with D tentatively TRBD1 (5 bases). This CDR3 region has 13 residues. V lost 7 bases and J lost 4, with 13 bases in between. The germline V gene has CDR1 LNHDA and CDR2 SQIVND (reference sequence).

The chain recombines TRBV5-4 with TRBJ1-2; 7 positions match TRBD1. CDR1 and CDR2 from the germline V gene are SGHNT and YYREEE (reference sequence). The CDR3 contains 13 residues. After removal of 2 bases from V and 3 bases from J, the junction contained 1 base not matched to a gene. CDR3 bases: TGTGCCAGCAGCTTCACAGGGGACTATGGCTACACCTTC. This translates into CASSFTGDYGYTF.

The chain has TRBV5-5 and TRBJ1-5; no clear D. V lost 0 bases and J 4 bases, leaving 14 bases between the germline ends. This CDR3 region has 16 residues. Germline CDR1 reads SGHKS; CDR2 reads YYEKEE (reference sequence). CDR3 loop: CASSLAPVSQNQPQHF. The CDR3 DNA sequence: TGTGCCAGCAGCTTGGCCCCGGTCAGTCAAAATCAGCCCCAGCATTTT.

This chain connects TRBV14 to TRBJ2-7; 7 bases are shared with TRBD1. CDR1 SGHDN and CDR2 FVKESK come from the germline V gene. CDR3 length: 14 residues. Losses at the gene ends were 4 bases for V and 5 bases for J; bases not matched to a gene: 8. In DNA, the CDR3 is TGTGCCAGCAGCCTGACGACAGGGAGCCACGAGCAGTACTTC. This gives the protein CASSLTTGSHEQYF. The variable domain in full, with the rest retrieved from reference TRBV14 and TRBJ2-7, is EAGVTQFPSHSVIEKGQTVTLRCDPISGHDNLYWYRRVMGKEIKFLLHFVKESKQDESGMPNNRFLAERTGGTYSTLKVQPAELEDSGVYFCASSLTTGSHEQYFGPGTRLTVT.